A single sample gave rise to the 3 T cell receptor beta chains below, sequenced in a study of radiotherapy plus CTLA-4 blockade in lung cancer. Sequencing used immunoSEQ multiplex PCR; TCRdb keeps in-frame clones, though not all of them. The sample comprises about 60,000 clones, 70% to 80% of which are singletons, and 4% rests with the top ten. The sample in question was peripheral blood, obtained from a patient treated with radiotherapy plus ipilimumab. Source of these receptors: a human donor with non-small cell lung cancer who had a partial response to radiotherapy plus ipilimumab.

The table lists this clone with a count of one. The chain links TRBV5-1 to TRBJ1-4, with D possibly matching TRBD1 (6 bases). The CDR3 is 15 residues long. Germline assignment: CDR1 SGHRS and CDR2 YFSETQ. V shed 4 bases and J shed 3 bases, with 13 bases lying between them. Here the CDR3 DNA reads TGCGCCAGCAGCACCCAGGGGCCGCCTAATGAAAAACTGTTTTTT. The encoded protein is CASSTQGPPNEKLFF.

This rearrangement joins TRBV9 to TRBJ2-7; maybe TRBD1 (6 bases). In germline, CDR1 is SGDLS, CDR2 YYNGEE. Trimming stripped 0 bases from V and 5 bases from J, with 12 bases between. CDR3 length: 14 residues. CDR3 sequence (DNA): TGTGCCAGCAGCGTAGATACAGGGAATCACGAGCAGTACTTC. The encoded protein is CASSVDTGNHEQYF. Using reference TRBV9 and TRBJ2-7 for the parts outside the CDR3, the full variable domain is DSGVTQTPKHLITATGQRVTLRCSPRSGDLSVYWYQQSLDQGLQFLIQYYNGEERAKGNILERFSAQQFPDLHSELNLSSLELGDSALYFCASSVDTGNHEQYFGPGTRLTVT.

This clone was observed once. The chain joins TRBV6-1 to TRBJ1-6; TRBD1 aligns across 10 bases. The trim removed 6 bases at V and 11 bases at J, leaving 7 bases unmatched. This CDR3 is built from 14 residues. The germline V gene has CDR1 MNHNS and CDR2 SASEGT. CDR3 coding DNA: TGTGCCAGCAGGTTGGGGACAGGGGTTACACCCCTCCACTTT. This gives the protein CASRLGTGVTPLHF.